This T cell receptor beta chain is drawn from a study of blood T cell repertoires in COVID-19. Sequenced by immunoSEQ multiplex PCR; TCRdb stores in-frame clones only, minus some. This table holds under 250,000 clones, around 84% found once. The CDR3 contains 13 residues. V was shortened by 6 bases and J by 1 base, with 8 bases between the two germline ends. Germline-derived CDR1 and CDR2 are MNHEY and SVGAGI. This receptor was identified in a woman aged 60-70 years who had recovered from COVID-19. Sequenced sample: peripheral blood. The chain employs TRBV6-5 and TRBJ2-3, with D hard to call. The DNA of the CDR3 is TGTGCCAGCAGAATCAGCGGCACAGATACGCAGTATTTT. It yields the protein CASRISGTDTQYF.